This TCR beta chain is from a study of response to subunit inactivated influenza vaccine. The study's findings and limits: That few new T cells are recruited by each seasonal influenza vaccination was the authors' suggestion.

TCRdb reprocessed the RT-PCR reads via MiXCR and lists one record per CDR3 protein. The sample consists of some 300,000 distinct CDR3 sequences, about 20% of them appearing once. Germline lookup yields CDR1 SQVTM and CDR2 ANQGSEA. The CDR3 totals 10 residues. With 3 bases clipped from V and 10 bases from J, the junction kept 2 bases outside the gene matches. This clonotype turned up a few times. Its specificity is not known. The sample consisted of PBMCs from blood, taken roughly 20 months after vaccination. The V call is TRBV29-1, the J call TRBJ2-5; 7 nucleotides match TRBD1. The clonotype comes from a man between 50 and 75 years old who received an inactivated influenza vaccine. CDR3 sequence (DNA): TGCAGCGTTGACAGGGGGATCCAGTACTTC. It yields the protein CSVDRGIQYF.